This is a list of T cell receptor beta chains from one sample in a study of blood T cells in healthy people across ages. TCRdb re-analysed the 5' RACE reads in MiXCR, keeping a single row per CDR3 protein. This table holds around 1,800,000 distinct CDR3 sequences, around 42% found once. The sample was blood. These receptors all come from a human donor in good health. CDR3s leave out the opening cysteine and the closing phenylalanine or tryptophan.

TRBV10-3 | AIRGQGGGQY
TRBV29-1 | SVKGFMGTEAF
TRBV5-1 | ASQTGDYYGYT
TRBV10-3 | AISIGGANTGELF
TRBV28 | ASTPQAGIHSPLH
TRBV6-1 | ASRISGGAYNEQF
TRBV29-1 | SVTTGVYNEQF
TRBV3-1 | ASSQGGTGANVLT
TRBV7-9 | ASSSIRASSYNEQF
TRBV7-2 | ASSWTESQETQY
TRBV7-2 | ASSRTVSSNQPQH
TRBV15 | ATSSLTGLGLETWPYGYT
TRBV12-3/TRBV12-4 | ASNSGGNYGYT
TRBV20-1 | SARMRAGGQETQY
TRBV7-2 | ASSPQPGTVGNIQY
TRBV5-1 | ASSLVGAGRSYNEQF
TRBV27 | ASRSLGAHYEQY
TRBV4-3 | ASSQELGPTYGYT
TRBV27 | ASSYLLPRETEAF
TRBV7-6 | ASSSLQGMEEQY
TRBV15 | ATSRATGGVYGYT
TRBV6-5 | ASRAGGDEQY
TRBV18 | ASSPPGYGQY
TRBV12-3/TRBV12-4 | ASSPTAINEKLF
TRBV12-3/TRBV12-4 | ASSFDTRYEQY
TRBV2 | ASSERGRGSTDTQY
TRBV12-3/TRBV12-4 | ASSWRDTGGSGDTQY
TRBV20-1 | SARNQYGYT